A selection of T cell receptor beta chains follows, all from one sample in a study of graft-versus-host responses after intestinal transplantation. Using immunoSEQ multiplex PCR, the repertoire was profiled, and TCRdb retains in-frame clones only, with some absent. The top ten hold about 9.8% of the sample, which has about 2,200 clones, roughly 75% seen once. The sample here was ileum tissue, taken 18 days after transplant. These receptors were collected from a human patient who received an intestinal transplant, so some T cells may come from the graft donor. Both conserved end residues are part of each CDR3. Each record gives: D gene, V gene, clone size, J gene, CDR3 DNA, CDR3 protein. D genes are given only for firm matches. Rows may omit the clone size; those that give it use once, few, many or a size class.

NA	TRBV7-9	NA	TRBJ2-7	TGTGCCAGCAGCCGGGACTTCGGCAACTACGAGCAGTACTTC	CASSRDFGNYEQYF
NA	TRBV5-1	NA	TRBJ1-5	TGCGCCAGCAGCTTGTGGGTCCGAATTTTCAATCAGCCCCAGCATTTT	CASSLWVRIFNQPQHF
TRBD1	TRBV4-1	NA	TRBJ1-2	TGCGCCAGCAGCCAGGGGTACAGGGGGCACTATGGCTACACCTTC	CASSQGYRGHYGYTF
NA	TRBV7-2	NA	TRBJ2-7	TGTGCCAGCAGCCCGAGAGGGGGGATCCACGAGCAGTACTTC	CASSPRGGIHEQYF
NA	TRBV25-1	few	TRBJ2-5	TGTGCCAGCAGTGAGTACGACAGGGAGACCCAGTACTTC	CASSEYDRETQYF
NA	TRBV6-4	few	TRBJ2-6	TGTGCCAGCAGTGAGCGTGGCTCTGGGGCCAACGTCCTGACTTTC	CASSERGSGANVLTF
TRBD1	TRBV27	NA	TRBJ2-7	TGTGCCAGCAGTTTATCGACAGGGGGCTCCTACGAGCAGTACTTC	CASSLSTGGSYEQYF
NA	TRBV27	NA	TRBJ2-7	TGTGCCAGCAGTTATTGGGCGAGGGGGGCGGACTACGAGCAGTACTTC	CASSYWARGADYEQYF
NA	TRBV11-3	NA	TRBJ2-3	TGTGCCAGCAGCGTTTCCGGCGGGGGCTGGGCAGATACGCAGTATTTT	CASSVSGGGWADTQYF
NA	TRBV9	few	TRBJ2-1	TGTGCCAGCAGCGTAGAGGGCGGGGGCCCTACCTACAATGAGCAGTTCTTC	CASSVEGGGPTYNEQFF
TRBD2	TRBV7-8	NA	TRBJ2-5	TGTGCCAGCAGCAAGGGACTAGCGGGAGTGGGGGAGACCCAGTACTTC	CASSKGLAGVGETQYF
NA	TRBV27	NA	TRBJ2-6	TGTGCCAGCAGTTTATATCGGGGCCCAAGCTCTGGGGCCAACGTCCTGACTTTC	CASSLYRGPSSGANVLTF
TRBD1	TRBV12-5	NA	TRBJ1-6	TGTGCTAGTGGTTTGGGACAGGGGGCTTCACCCCTCCACTTT	CASGLGQGASPLHF
TRBD2	TRBV27	NA	TRBJ2-3	TGTGCCAGCAGTTTGCTAGCGGCAGATACGCAGTATTTT	CASSLLAADTQYF
NA	TRBV7-2	NA	TRBJ1-5	TGTGCCAGCAGCATTACAGGGAGGGTCAATCAGCCCCAGCATTTT	CASSITGRVNQPQHF
TRBD1	TRBV6-5	few	TRBJ2-5	TGTGCCAGCAGCCCCGGACAGGGGGGACAAGAGACCCAGTACTTC	CASSPGQGGQETQYF
TRBD1	TRBV25-1	NA	TRBJ2-7	TGTGCCAGCAGCTATTCACAGGGGGAAAGTTTACACGAGCAGTACTTC	CASSYSQGESLHEQYF
TRBD1	TRBV14	NA	TRBJ1-2	TGTGCCAGCAGGGACAGGGGGCTTTATGGCTACACCTTC	CASRDRGLYGYTF
TRBD2	TRBV6-1	NA	TRBJ2-5	TGTGCCAGCAGTGGTATAGCGGGGGCTTTGTGGGAGACCCAGTACTTC	CASSGIAGALWETQYF
NA	TRBV5-4	NA	TRBJ2-3	TGTGCCAGCAGCTTGGCCAGGGTACCCACAGATACGCAGTATTTT	CASSLARVPTDTQYF
NA	TRBV25-1	NA	TRBJ2-2	TGTGCCAGCAGTGAACCGGGGGCCGGGGAGCTGTTTTTT	CASSEPGAGELFF
NA	TRBV5-6	NA	TRBJ1-1	TGTGCCAGCAGCTTTGGAATCACTGAAGCTTTCTTT	CASSFGITEAFF
TRBD1	TRBV10-3	NA	TRBJ1-6	TGTGCCATCAGGACAGGGGACTCACCCCTCCACTTT	CAIRTGDSPLHF
TRBD2	TRBV9	once	TRBJ2-7	TGTGCCAGCAGCCCCAGACTAGCGGGAGTTGGATCCTACGAGCAGTACTTC	CASSPRLAGVGSYEQYF
NA	TRBV7-2	NA	TRBJ2-3	TGTGCCAGCAGCCAGAGGACTAGCACAGATACGCAGTATTTT	CASSQRTSTDTQYF
NA	TRBV15	NA	TRBJ1-2	TGTGCCACCAGCAGAGATCGAAGAACGGACTCCCCTAACTATGGCTACACCTTC	CATSRDRRTDSPNYGYTF
TRBD1	TRBV15	few	TRBJ1-2	TGTGCCACCAGCGGATCCGGGACAGGCCGATATGGCTACACCTTC	CATSGSGTGRYGYTF
TRBD2	TRBV6-5	few	TRBJ2-7	TGTGCCAGCAGTTACGTGGGAGGGGTGGGCTACGAGCAGTACTTC	CASSYVGGVGYEQYF
TRBD1	TRBV5-1	NA	TRBJ2-4	TGCGCCAGCAGCTTGGACAGGGGAAACATTCAGTACTTC	CASSLDRGNIQYF
TRBD2	TRBV5-6	NA	TRBJ2-7	TGTGCCAGCAGCCCGGAAGCGGGACCCACCCCCAACGAGCAGTACTTC	CASSPEAGPTPNEQYF
NA	TRBV19	NA	TRBJ1-4	TGTGCCAGTAGTATAGGACAGGCAACTAATGAAAAACTGTTTTTT	CASSIGQATNEKLFF